These 21 T cell receptor beta chains originate from one sample sequenced in a study of Ad26.COV2.S vaccination and SARS-CoV-2 variants. Described treatment: approximately 18 received Ad26.COV2.S at low or high dose, single or two shots; 5 received placebo; per-sample allocation not given. Sampling was performed 63 days after the first vaccine or placebo injection. Repertoires were generated with immunoSEQ multiplex PCR, while TCRdb's copy carries only in-frame clones and drops some. The sample contains about 400,000 clones, more than 85% of which appear only once. Specimen: peripheral blood, collected in a trial of Ad26.COV2.S vaccine versus placebo. The source of these receptors is a person between 18 and 59 years old who received the Ad26.COV2.S COVID-19 vaccine or a placebo.

V is TRBV15 and J is TRBJ2-3, with no clear D. The CDR3 spans 16 residues. The ends were cut back, 0 bases at V and 3 bases at J, with 13 bases in the middle. CDR1 is LNHNV and CDR2 is YYDKDF in the germline V gene (reference sequence). The CDR3 sequence is CATSRDRALLTDTQYF. CDR3 sequence (DNA): TGTGCCACCAGCAGAGATCGGGCCCTCCTTACAGATACGCAGTATTTT.

V usage is TRBV6-2 or TRBV6-3 and J usage is TRBJ1-1; no definite D call. The CDR3 spans 20 residues. Looked up from germline, CDR1 is MNHEY and CDR2 is SVGEGT. V lost 5 bases to trimming and J lost 4 bases, with 32 bases between them. The CDR3 nucleotides are TGTGCCAGCAGTGCCAGTGTGATTTGGTCCAGGACTTTCTCCTCCACTGAAGCTTTCTTT. It codes for CASSASVIWSRTFSSTEAFF.

The chain combines TRBV23-1 with TRBJ2-7, with D perhaps TRBD1 (5 bases). TRBV23-1 belongs to the ORF category, with a function that is uncertain. Trimming pared 0 bases from V and 3 bases from J, leaving 12 bases between. CDR3 length: 15 residues. The CDR3 is CASSQSEQDRYEQYF. The CDR3 DNA is TGCGCCAGCAGTCAATCGGAACAGGATCGCTACGAGCAGTACTTC.

CDR3 DNA: TGTGCCAGCAGCCAACGGGGCTCCACTAGCGGGGCTGGAAACACCATATATTTT. This sequence encodes CASSQRGSTSGAGNTIYF. The chain carries TRBV3-1 (or the pseudogene TRBV3-2) and TRBJ1-3, with D perhaps matching TRBD1 (5 bases). CDR3 length equals 18 residues. Deletions cut 2 bases from V and 2 bases from J, with 19 bases between. Germline V gene lookup returns CDR1 LGHDT and CDR2 YNNKEL (reference sequence).

This clone came up once. The chain carries TRBV9 and TRBJ2-3, with TRBD2 matching over 13 bases. The germline CDR1 and CDR2 sequences are SGDLS and YYNGEE. V shed 2 bases and J 1 base; nucleotides not matched to a gene: 4. The CDR3 is 17 residues long. CDR3 nucleotide sequence: TGTGCCAGCAGCGTCACTAGCGGGGGGGCGGGCACAGATACGCAGTATTTT. Its protein product is CASSVTSGGAGTDTQYF.

This chain uses TRBV2 with TRBJ2-7; 7 bases line up with TRBD1. V trimming: 6 bases; J trimming: 3 bases; junction bases outside the gene matches: 5. Germline V lookup: CDR1 SNHLY, CDR2 FYNNEI. The CDR3 extends over 13 amino acids. The CDR3 here is CASSWTGFYEQYF. DNA for the CDR3: TGTGCCAGCAGCTGGACAGGATTCTACGAGCAGTACTTC.

V and J are TRBV5-4 and TRBJ1-2, with D possibly matching TRBD1 (6 bases). This CDR3 contains 14 residues. CDR1 is SGHNT, CDR2 YYREEE, per germline (reference sequence). V lost 0 bases to trimming and J lost 3 bases, with 9 bases between them. CDR3 region: CASSLGKGDYGYTF. The DNA for the CDR3 is TGTGCCAGCAGCTTGGGGAAGGGGGACTATGGCTACACCTTC.

The genes are TRBV7-8 and TRBJ1-3, with D possibly being TRBD1 (5 bases). Between the trimmed V and J ends, which lost 2 bases and 0 bases, there was a span of 5 bases. The length of the CDR3 is 14 residues. The germline V gene has CDR1 SGHVS and CDR2 FQNEAQ. CDR3 nucleotide sequence: TGTGCCAGCAGCTTAACAGGCTCTGGAAACACCATATATTTT. This translates into CASSLTGSGNTIYF. Filled out from reference TRBV7-8 and TRBJ1-3, the complete variable domain reads GAGVSQSPRYKVAKRGQDVALRCDPISGHVSLFWYQQALGQGPEFLTYFQNEAQLDKSGLPSDRFFAERPEGSVSTLKIQRTQQEDSAVYLCASSLTGSGNTIYFGEGSWLTVV.

This chain joins TRBV29-1 and TRBJ1-1; D is perhaps TRBD1 (6 bases). Per the germline V gene, CDR1 is SQVTM and CDR2 is ANQGSEA. Trimming took 4 bases from V and 4 from J, leaving 10 bases between them. This CDR3 is built from 12 residues. In DNA form, the CDR3 reads TGCAGCGTTGGGGGCAGGGGCACTGAAGCTTTCTTT. Residues: CSVGGRGTEAFF. The full variable domain, rest sourced from reference TRBV29-1 and TRBJ1-1, is SAVISQKPSRDICQRGTSLTIQCQVDSQVTMMFWYRQQPGQSLTLIATANQGSEATYESGFVIDKFPISRPNLTFSTLTVSNMSPEDSSIYLCSVGGRGTEAFFGQGTRLTVV.

The rearrangement joins TRBV7-8 to TRBJ2-7, with a tentative D call TRBD2 (5 bases). Per germline, CDR1 SGHVS and CDR2 FQNEAQ. The CDR3 loop spans 13 amino acids. Trimming took 4 bases from V and 6 from J, leaving 13 bases between them. CDR3 residues: CASSSLRGGEQYF. For the CDR3, the DNA is TGTGCCAGCAGCTCCCTCCGGGGTGGCGAGCAGTACTTC.

V and J are TRBV30 and TRBJ2-1; no clear D. CDR3 length: 13 amino acids. Trimming took 2 bases from V and 8 from J, leaving 13 bases between them. Germline CDR1 and CDR2: GTSNPN and SVGIG (reference sequence). The CDR3 nucleotides are TGTGCCTGGAGTTGGCAGGTGGGCGATGAGCAGTTCTTC. This encodes CAWSWQVGDEQFF.

The rearrangement uses TRBV7-8 and TRBJ2-3, with no clear D. Deletions cut 4 bases from V and 1 base from J, with 15 bases between. This CDR3 spans 16 amino acids. Germline values: CDR1 SGHVS, CDR2 FQNEAQ. The CDR3 protein is CASSSGPIRGTDTQYF. The CDR3 region has the DNA TGTGCCAGCAGCTCAGGTCCAATTCGGGGCACAGATACGCAGTATTTT.

This chain joins TRBV10-3 and TRBJ1-2; D remains unclear. Germline values: CDR1 ENHRY, CDR2 SYGVKD. V was shortened by 6 bases and J by 4 bases, with 9 bases between the two germline ends. The CDR3 length is 12 residues. The DNA for the CDR3 is TGTGCCATCAGAACAGTAGTCTATGGCTACACCTTC. It codes for CAIRTVVYGYTF.

The rearrangement links TRBV7-9 to TRBJ2-1, with D possibly being TRBD2 (5 bases). The V gene lost 2 bases and the J gene lost 5 bases, with 16 bases spanning the gap. This CDR3 has 16 residues. Germline-derived CDR1 and CDR2 are SEHNR and FQNEAQ (reference sequence). CDR3 in amino acids: CASSLRRSGWDNEQFF. The CDR3 DNA is TGTGCCAGCAGCTTACGGAGATCGGGGTGGGACAATGAGCAGTTCTTC.

J is TRBJ1-5 and V is TRBV5-1, with D unclear. With 0 bases removed from V and 0 bases from J, the gap between germline ends came to 7 bases. The germline CDR1 and CDR2 sequences are SGHRS and YFSETQ. This CDR3 has 15 amino acids. The CDR3 here is CASSLGSSSNQPQHF. In DNA form, the CDR3 reads TGCGCCAGCAGCTTGGGCAGTTCTAGCAATCAGCCCCAGCATTTT.

The chain is built from TRBV15 and TRBJ1-2; tentative D call: TRBD1 (6 bases). With 4 bases removed from V and 6 bases from J, the gap between germline ends came to 15 bases. CDR1 is LNHNV and CDR2 is YYDKDF in the germline V gene (reference sequence). The CDR3 totals 14 residues. The CDR3 DNA follows: TGTGCCACCAGCATTCCCGGGGGCATCGATGGCTACACCTTC. It yields the protein CATSIPGGIDGYTF.

This chain links TRBV19 with TRBJ1-1; the match to TRBD1 covers 8 bases. Trimming removed 3 bases from V and 5 bases from J; junction bases left unmatched: 5. The CDR3 runs 14 residues. Germline V CDR1 and CDR2: LNHDA, SQIVND (reference sequence). The CDR3 DNA sequence: TGTGCCAGTAGTATCCGCAGGGGGCTAACTGAAGCTTTCTTT. The encoded protein is CASSIRRGLTEAFF.

The V gene is TRBV5-1, the J gene TRBJ1-4, with D possibly TRBD1 on 5 matching bases. The CDR3 loop spans 14 amino acids. In germline, CDR1 is SGHRS, CDR2 YFSETQ. Trimming took 4 bases from V and 8 from J, leaving 15 bases between them. CDR3 region: CASSPGEADEKLFF. The DNA for the CDR3 is TGCGCCAGCAGCCCGGGGGAGGCTGACGAAAAACTGTTTTTT.

This clone has a single count. The chain joins TRBV5-1 to TRBJ1-3; 9 bases are a match to TRBD1. The junction had 8 bases not matched to a gene; V was cut back by 5 bases and J by 5 bases. This CDR3 is 15 amino acids long. The germline CDR1 and CDR2 sequences are SGHRS and YFSETQ. CDR3: CASSLTGQGRNTIYF. CDR3 DNA: TGCGCCAGCAGTCTCACGGGACAGGGAAGAAACACCATATATTTT.

The gene calls are TRBV6-5 and TRBJ1-2, with D unresolved. CDR3 length equals 15 residues. Germline V gene lookup returns CDR1 MNHEY and CDR2 SVGAGI. Trimming took off 2 bases at V and 5 bases at J, with 15 bases between the two ends. The DNA for the CDR3 is TGTGCCAGCAGTTACCGGAGGGCAGCCAGTTATGGCTACACCTTC. It encodes CASSYRRAASYGYTF.

CDR3 amino acids: CASSLGQDNEKLFF. DNA of the CDR3: TGCGCCAGCAGCTTGGGACAGGATAATGAAAAACTGTTTTTT. The V call is TRBV5-1, the J call TRBJ1-4, with D possibly TRBD1 on 6 matching bases. V lost 0 bases, J lost 4 bases, and 7 bases lay in between. CDR1 is SGHRS, CDR2 YFSETQ, per germline. The CDR3 loop spans 14 amino acids.